One and the same sample provided the 21 T cell receptor beta chains below, sequenced in a study of T cells in Graves' hyperthyroidism and ophthalmopathy. Amplification of TCR beta CDR3 regions used RNA as the template. In the first-round RT-PCR of the TCR CDR3, the HTBI primer set was used. TCRdb re-analysed the multiplex PCR reads in MiXCR, keeping a single row per CDR3 protein. The repertoire has about 640,000 distinct CDR3 sequences, under 25% of them found once; the top ten carry under 35%. Sequenced: blood. The receptor source for this set is a man aged 25 to 40 with Graves' ophthalmopathy.

This clonotype was seen a few times. The chain combines TRBV7-9 with TRBJ2-1; possibly TRBD2 for D (5 bases). CDR1 is SEHNR and CDR2 is FQNEAQ in the germline V gene (reference sequence). V was trimmed by 2 bases and J by 5 bases, leaving 16 bases between them. The CDR3 has 16 amino acids. DNA of the CDR3: TGTGCCAGCAGCTTATATGGAGGAAATCGGGACAATGAGCAGTTCTTC. This translates into CASSLYGGNRDNEQFF.

The gene calls are TRBV20-1 and TRBJ1-2, with 9 bases matching TRBD1. The V gene end was trimmed by 2 bases and the J gene end by 3 bases; junction bases not matched to a gene: 7. This CDR3 comprises 15 residues. Germline-derived CDR1 and CDR2 are DFQATT and SNEGSKA (reference sequence). The CDR3 DNA sequence: TGCAGTGCTAGACTGGGGACAGGGATTGACTATGGCTACACCTTC. Translated, it gives CSARLGTGIDYGYTF.

A few counts support this clonotype. The chain couples TRBV20-1 to TRBJ1-1, with TRBD1 identical over 7 bases. Per germline, CDR1 DFQATT and CDR2 SNEGSKA (reference sequence). J was trimmed by 7 bases and V by 2 bases; bases with no gene match: 7. The CDR3 covers 13 residues. Here the CDR3 reads CSARFTGDGEAFF. As DNA, the CDR3 is TGCAGTGCTAGATTTACAGGGGACGGTGAAGCTTTCTTT.

CDR3 coding DNA: TGTGCCAGCAGTCGCAGGGGGGAATACGAGCAGTACTTC. Protein product: CASSRRGEYEQYF. The chain joins TRBV6-2 or TRBV6-3 to TRBJ2-7, with D possibly matching TRBD1 (7 bases). Germline V gene lookup returns CDR1 MNHEY and CDR2 SVGEGT. With 5 bases removed from V and 4 bases from J, the gap between germline ends came to 12 bases. The CDR3 loop spans 13 amino acids.

The sample holds many counts of this clonotype. This chain links TRBV12-3 or TRBV12-4 with TRBJ2-7; 8 nucleotides agree with TRBD1. Losses at the gene ends were 5 bases for V and 6 bases for J; bases not matched to a gene: 6. This CDR3 region has 13 residues. This CDR3 reads CASSLTGGIEQYF. The CDR3 nucleotides are TGTGCCAGCAGTCTCACAGGGGGGATCGAGCAGTACTTC.

The chain couples TRBV14 to TRBJ1-1, with 7 bases that match TRBD1. Trimming removed 2 bases from V and 0 bases from J; junction bases left unmatched: 9. In germline, CDR1 is SGHDN, CDR2 FVKESK. The CDR3 loop spans 17 amino acids. The CDR3 loop reads CASSQITGQRLNTEAFF. The DNA for the CDR3 is TGTGCCAGCAGCCAAATTACGGGACAGAGATTGAACACTGAAGCTTTCTTT.

The rearrangement joins TRBV7-9 to TRBJ2-5; D is uncertain. CDR1 is SEHNR, CDR2 FQNEAQ, per germline (reference sequence). V gave up 8 bases and J gave up 5 bases, with 18 bases separating them. CDR3 length equals 14 residues. The CDR3 region has the DNA TGTGCCAGCTCTCGGGCGGCCTCCCGGGAGACCCAGTACTTC. Its protein is CASSRAASRETQYF.

This clonotype occurred a few times. This chain links TRBV7-2 with TRBJ2-1; D is ambiguous. Deletions cut 1 base from V and 4 bases from J, with 11 bases between. The CDR3 extends over 15 amino acids. The germline gives CDR1 SGHTA, CDR2 FQGNSA. The CDR3 region has the DNA TGTGCCAGCAGCTTAGAAGCCCCCCTTTACAATGAGCAGTTCTTC. Amino acids: CASSLEAPLYNEQFF.

This clonotype was detected many times. The chain is built from TRBV29-1 and TRBJ1-1; 7 bases fit TRBD1. The CDR3 has 13 residues. The germline V gene encodes CDR1 SQVTM and CDR2 ANQGSEA. V gave up 2 bases and J gave up 5 bases; unmatched junction bases: 5. The CDR3 DNA is TGCAGCGTTGAAAGCCAGGGGGGGACTGAAGCTTTCTTT. Encoded protein: CSVESQGGTEAFF.

The table lists this clonotype with many counts. V usage is TRBV18 and J usage is TRBJ2-2; D might be TRBD1 (6 bases). The ends were cut back, 3 bases at V and 0 bases at J, with 8 bases in the middle. The CDR3 is 15 amino acids. The germline V gene encodes CDR1 KGHSH and CDR2 LQKENI. CDR3: CASSPWTANTGELFF. In nucleotides, the CDR3 is TGTGCCAGCTCACCCTGGACAGCGAACACCGGGGAGCTGTTTTTT.

This clonotype was found many times. The CDR3 reads CASSLTSGTPNEQFF. The DNA for the CDR3 is TGTGCCAGCAGCCTGACTAGCGGGACCCCCAATGAGCAGTTCTTC. This chain uses TRBV6-1 with TRBJ2-1; TRBD2 matches at 11 bases. The CDR3 loop spans 15 amino acids. With V trimmed by 6 bases and J by 6 bases, 7 bases remained unmatched. Germline V gene data show CDR1 as MNHNS and CDR2 as SASEGT.

This clonotype has just a few counts. The chain recombines TRBV20-1 with TRBJ2-1; 7 positions agree with TRBD2. The trim removed 3 bases at V and 6 bases at J, leaving 8 bases unmatched. Per germline, CDR1 DFQATT and CDR2 SNEGSKA (reference sequence). This CDR3 has 14 amino acids. CDR3 in amino acids: CSASPSRTSNEQFF. CDR3 nucleotide sequence: TGCAGTGCTAGTCCCTCCCGGACTAGCAATGAGCAGTTCTTC.

J is TRBJ1-4 and V is TRBV27; D is undetermined. CDR1 and CDR2 from the germline V gene are MNHEY and SMNVEV (reference sequence). Trimming pared 0 bases from V and 7 bases from J, leaving 12 bases between. CDR3 length: 15 amino acids. The CDR3 region is CASSLSFGSGEKLFF. CDR3 DNA sequence: TGTGCCAGCAGTTTATCATTCGGGTCCGGTGAAAAACTGTTTTTT.

This clonotype was seen a handful of times. The genes are TRBV7-3 and TRBJ1-1; D is unresolved. The CDR3 is 15 amino acids. V lost 2 bases, J lost 6 bases, and 16 bases lay in between. Germline V gene lookup returns CDR1 SGHTA and CDR2 FQGTGA. CDR3 residues: CASSLHGGKSPEAFF. For the CDR3, the DNA is TGTGCCAGCAGCTTACATGGAGGGAAGAGTCCTGAAGCTTTCTTT.

This clonotype was seen once. The chain's CDR3 is CASSESWGLTDEQYF. In DNA, the CDR3 is TGCGCCAGCAGTGAGTCGTGGGGTCTAACAGACGAGCAGTACTTC. J is TRBJ2-7 and V is TRBV10-2; D is unresolved. CDR1 WSHSY and CDR2 SAAADI come from the germline V gene. Trimming took 0 bases from V and 5 from J, leaving 14 bases between them. The CDR3 sequence is 15 residues long.

This clonotype came up a few times. This chain links TRBV5-6 with TRBJ1-2, with TRBD1 as a possible D gene (6 bases). Trimming took 4 bases from V and 8 from J, leaving 12 bases between them. The CDR3 loop spans 12 amino acids. From germline, CDR1 is SGHDT and CDR2 YYEEEE. Here the CDR3 reads CASSGTGSGYTF. CDR3 bases: TGTGCCAGCAGCGGAACAGGGTCGGGCTACACCTTC.

The chain couples TRBV12-3 or TRBV12-4 to TRBJ2-5; tentatively, D is TRBD1 or TRBD2 (5 bases each). The CDR3 runs to 12 residues. With 6 bases removed from V and 14 bases from J, the gap between germline ends came to 19 bases. CDR3 residues: CASREGTSRQYF. The CDR3 bases are TGTGCCAGCAGAGAGGGGACCTCTCGTCAATACTTC.

This clonotype appeared many times. This chain joins TRBV5-1 and TRBJ2-1; 8 bases match TRBD2. This CDR3 comprises 15 residues. The trim removed 6 bases at V and 2 bases at J, leaving 7 bases unmatched. The germline CDR1 and CDR2 sequences are SGHRS and YFSETQ. The CDR3 DNA is TGCGCCAGCAACGAGCGGGAGACCCCCTACAATGAGCAGTTCTTC. Translation gives CASNERETPYNEQFF.

J is TRBJ2-7 and V is TRBV18, with TRBD1 matching over 7 bases. The length of the CDR3 is 15 residues. Germline CDR1 is KGHSH and CDR2 is LQKENI. V gave up 3 bases and J gave up 2 bases; unmatched junction bases: 7. The CDR3 is CASSPAGTVTYEQYF. CDR3 in DNA: TGTGCCAGCTCACCGGCCGGGACAGTTACCTACGAGCAGTACTTC.

This chain joins TRBV28 and TRBJ2-7, with D possibly matching TRBD2 (6 bases). The CDR3 length is 11 residues. Germline CDR1 is MDHEN and CDR2 is SYDVKM. Trimming took 8 bases from V and 1 from J, leaving 6 bases between them. CDR3 loop: CASGGSYEQYF. The DNA for the CDR3 is TGTGCCAGCGGGGGGTCCTACGAGCAGTACTTC.

This clonotype was recorded many times. J is TRBJ2-1 and V is TRBV28; 11 bases map to TRBD1. Germline loops: CDR1 MDHEN, CDR2 SYDVKM. This CDR3 contains 15 residues. Unmatched junction bases numbered 3, after V lost 1 base and J lost 7 bases. The CDR3 DNA follows: TGTGCCAGCAGTTTATTAGGGGACAGGGGGAATGAGCAGTTCTTC. Its protein product is CASSLLGDRGNEQFF. Combining the CDR3 with reference TRBV28 and TRBJ2-1 gives the whole variable domain DVKVTQSSRYLVKRTGEKVFLECVQDMDHENMFWYRQDPGLGLRLIYFSYDVKMKEKGDIPEGYSVSREKKERFSLILESASTNQTSMYLCASSLLGDRGNEQFFGPGTRLTVL.